The present T cell receptor (beta chain) was sequenced within a study of T cells in Graves' hyperthyroidism and ophthalmopathy (dated by TCRdb to the late 2010s). Broadly, across the study: Peripheral blood samples were taken at the time of initial diagnosis, prior to any treatment. Once sampling was done, hyperthyroidism patients were given methimazole at a starting dose of 30 mg daily, whereas ophthalmopathy patients were given high-dose intravenous methylprednisolone. Prospective prediction of ophthalmopathy was tested in an independent validation cohort consisting of roughly 20 hyperthyroidism patients and 17 patients who later progressed to ophthalmopathy. The study also compared thyroid tissue and blood T-cell repertoires from about six Graves' hyperthyroidism patients. A discovery cohort of roughly 96 patients, 43 with Graves' ophthalmopathy and over 55 with stable Graves' hyperthyroidism, was used to find distinguishing TCR V-J signatures. TCR Vbeta CDR3 sequencing of fewer than 150 peripheral blood samples (approximately 44 ophthalmopathy, over 70 hyperthyroidism and some 17 progressor patients) is reported in the paper. For training and testing, the 100 or so patients in the discovery cohort were randomly divided in a 7:3 ratio. On the study overall, not on this receptor specifically: No statistical method was used to fix the sample size in advance, and group allocation was not hidden from the investigators. In validation, progression to ophthalmopathy was predicted by the model with 70.59% sensitivity and around 76% specificity, a median of approximately 6.5 months before onset. Most expanded thyroid clonotypes (frequency above 0.001) were also detected in blood, suggesting blood repertoires may reflect thyroid immune responses. A 13 V-J signature model separated ophthalmopathy from stable hyperthyroidism, with around 88% sensitivity and 81% to 83% specificity in cross-validation and 80%/75% in testing.

As concerns this clonotype: Its antigen is not yet known. No much larger clonotype is one base removed from it; base qualities were not supplied.

The TCR beta CDR3 regions were amplified from RNA transcripts. The first round of RT-PCR for the TCR CDR3 was performed with the HTBI primer set and the Qiagen OneStep RT-PCR kit. A second multiplex PCR round built the libraries, followed by size selection and purification. The libraries were sequenced on an Illumina HiSeq2000 using paired-end 100 bp reads. From the authors' description of their analysis: SOAPnuke was used to process the raw data, removing reads that contained adapters or uncalled bases, had a mean Phred below 15, or lacked an exact match to the constant primer or identifier. High-quality paired reads were merged with COPE v1.2.5, and unique nucleotide sequences were defined as clonotypes. Clonotypes were aligned to IMGT TRBV, TRBD and TRBJ reference segments using MiTCR v1.1. Analysis was restricted to V-J combinations with a frequency above 0.0001, which covered about 99% of repertoires. The TCS score was defined as the ratio of F50 (clonal expansion) to E x V (chaos), calculated using BLOSUM62-based TCRdist between CDR3 peptides within each V-J. Welch's t-statistics and random forest reduced several hundred V-J features to about 12, which were used in a naive Bayes classifier (R e1071). Thyroid-blood repertoire similarity was quantified with the Morisita-Horn index. TCRdb trimmed the raw reads at Q25, called clones with MiXCR and kept productive beta chains. Every entry covers one CDR3 protein and lists the most common genes and DNA from its rows. TCRdb's processing, not the study's, gives the V and J calls here. Recorded for this sample are about 840,000 distinct CDR3 sequences; more than 30% of them occurred a single time. Approximately 10% of the sample is taken by the ten largest.

Graves' hyperthyroidism was defined as stable when no progression to ophthalmopathy occurred over 18 months of follow-up. Hyperthyroidism patients were aged 18 to 65 years and newly diagnosed, with disease duration of less than 2 months. Any patient with an uncontrolled infection, another autoimmune disease, pregnancy or lactation was excluded. Diagnoses were established on the basis of clinical symptoms, serum thyroxine and TRAb, thyroid ultrasound, and orbital computed tomography. PBMCs were separated from around 9.1 ml of fresh peripheral blood using Ficoll-Paque density gradient centrifugation. Total RNA was extracted using Trizol reagent, and RNA quality was assessed on an Agilent 2100 Bioanalyzer. The CDR3 holds 14 amino acids from the cysteine to the phenylalanine. The retained sequence is limited to the CDR3, 42 bases, with the frame set at the first base. Sequences SQVTM (CDR1) and ANQGSEA (CDR2) are obtained from the germline V gene. V gives up 4 bases and J gives up 4 bases, and the segment between their germline ends measures 13 bases.

This TCR was recovered from a man younger than 35 with Graves' hyperthyroidism. What was sequenced was blood. The V and J genes are TRBV29-1 and TRBJ2-2; a weak D assignment points to TRBD1 (6 bases agree). The CDR3 reads CSVGQEAITGELFF. The DNA sequence is as follows: TGCAGCGTTGGACAGGAGGCTATCACCGGGGAGCTGTTTTTT.